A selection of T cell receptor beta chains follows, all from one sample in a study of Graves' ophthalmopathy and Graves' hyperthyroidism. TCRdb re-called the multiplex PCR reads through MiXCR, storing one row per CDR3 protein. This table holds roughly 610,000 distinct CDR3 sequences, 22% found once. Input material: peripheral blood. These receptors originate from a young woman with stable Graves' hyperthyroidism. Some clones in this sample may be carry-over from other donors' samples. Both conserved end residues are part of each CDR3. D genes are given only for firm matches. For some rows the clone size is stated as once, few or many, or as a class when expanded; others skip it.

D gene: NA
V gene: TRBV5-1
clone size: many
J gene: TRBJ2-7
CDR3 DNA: TGCGCCAGCAGCTTGGACAGACGGGAGTACTTC
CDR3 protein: CASSLDRREYF

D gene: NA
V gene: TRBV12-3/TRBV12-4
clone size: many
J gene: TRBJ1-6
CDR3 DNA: TGTGCCAGTCAATCCTCGACAGGACTAAATTCACCCCTCCACTTT
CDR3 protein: CASQSSTGLNSPLHF

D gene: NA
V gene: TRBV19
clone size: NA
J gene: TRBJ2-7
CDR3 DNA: TGTGCCAGTAGCACCGGGGACAAGAGCTCCTACGAGCAGTACTTC
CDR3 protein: CASSTGDKSSYEQYF

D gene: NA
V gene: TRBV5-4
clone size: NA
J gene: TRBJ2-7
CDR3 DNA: TGTGCCAGCAGCTTGACTAGTTTTGCGCTCTCCCACCCTGACGAGCAGTACTTC
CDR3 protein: CASSLTSFALSHPDEQYF

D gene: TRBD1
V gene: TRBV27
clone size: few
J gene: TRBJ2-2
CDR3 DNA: TGTGCCAGCAGTTTATCAGGGGGCAGGGCCGGGGAGCTGTTTTTT
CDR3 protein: CASSLSGGRAGELFF

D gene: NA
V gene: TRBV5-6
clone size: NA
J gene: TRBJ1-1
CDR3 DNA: TGTGCCAGCAGCCAATTCAGGGCAGACCAGAACACTGAAGCTTTCTTT
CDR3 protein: CASSQFRADQNTEAFF

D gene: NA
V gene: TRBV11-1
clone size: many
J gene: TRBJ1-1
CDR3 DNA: TGTGCCAGCAGCTTAGCCGGCCCTCTACCCCTCACTGAAGCTTTCTTT
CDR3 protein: CASSLAGPLPLTEAFF

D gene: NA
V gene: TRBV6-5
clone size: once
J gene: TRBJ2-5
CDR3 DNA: TGTGCCAGCAGTTACGGTGTTGGGCAAGAGACCCAGTACTTC
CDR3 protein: CASSYGVGQETQYF

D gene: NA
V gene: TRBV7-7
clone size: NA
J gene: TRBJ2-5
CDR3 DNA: TGTGCTAGCAGCGATGTTCGGGACCAAGAGACCCAGTACTTC
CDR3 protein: CASSDVRDQETQYF

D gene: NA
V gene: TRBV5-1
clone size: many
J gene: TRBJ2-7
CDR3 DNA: TGCGCCAGCAGCTTGGGGACTGATGCCTACGAGCAGTACTTC
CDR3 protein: CASSLGTDAYEQYF

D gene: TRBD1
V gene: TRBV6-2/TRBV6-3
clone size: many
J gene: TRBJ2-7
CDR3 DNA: TGTGCCAGCAAGAGGGACAGCGGCTACTACGAGCAGTACTTC
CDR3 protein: CASKRDSGYYEQYF

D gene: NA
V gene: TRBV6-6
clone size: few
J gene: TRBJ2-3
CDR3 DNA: TGTGCCAGCAGTTTATCAGACAGGCGGGATACGCAGTATTTT
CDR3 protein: CASSLSDRRDTQYF

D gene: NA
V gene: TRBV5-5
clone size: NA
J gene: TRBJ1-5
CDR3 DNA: TGTGCCAGCAGCTTTGAGCCGGGCAATCAGCCCCAGCATTTT
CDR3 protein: CASSFEPGNQPQHF

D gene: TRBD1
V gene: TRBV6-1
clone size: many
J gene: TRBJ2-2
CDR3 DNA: TGTGCCAGCAGTGAATTGATTCTTCAGGGGGCGCACACCGGGGAGCTGTTTTTT
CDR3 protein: CASSELILQGAHTGELFF